This T cell receptor beta chain emerged from a study of blood T cell repertoires in COVID-19. On the study more broadly: PBMCs, B-cell-depleted T cells, or T cells were the source of the cDNA or gDNA that made up the material.

The CDR3 contains 15 residues. After removal of 6 bases from V and 9 bases from J, the junction contained 10 bases not matched to a gene. Germline V lookup: CDR1 WSHSY, CDR2 SAAADI. Original analysis: Amplification with reference gene primers provided the estimates of nucleated cell counts. TCRdb's table, derived via immunoSEQ multiplex PCR, lists solely in-frame clones and lacks some. Clone size and V and J calls were adopted from that table, with D and trimming inferred from the DNA. Counted here are some 300,000 clones, less than 90% occurring once; the ten biggest clones make up approximately 0.93%.

The receptor's source is a young woman who had recovered from COVID-19. The chain joins TRBV10-2 to TRBJ1-4, with TRBD1 matching over 10 bases. Sequenced material: PBMCs or T cells enriched from blood (not recorded which). The CDR3 bases are TGCGCCAGCAGCGCCTGGACAGGGGGACGTCAAAAACTGTTTTTT. It yields the protein CASSAWTGGRQKLFF.